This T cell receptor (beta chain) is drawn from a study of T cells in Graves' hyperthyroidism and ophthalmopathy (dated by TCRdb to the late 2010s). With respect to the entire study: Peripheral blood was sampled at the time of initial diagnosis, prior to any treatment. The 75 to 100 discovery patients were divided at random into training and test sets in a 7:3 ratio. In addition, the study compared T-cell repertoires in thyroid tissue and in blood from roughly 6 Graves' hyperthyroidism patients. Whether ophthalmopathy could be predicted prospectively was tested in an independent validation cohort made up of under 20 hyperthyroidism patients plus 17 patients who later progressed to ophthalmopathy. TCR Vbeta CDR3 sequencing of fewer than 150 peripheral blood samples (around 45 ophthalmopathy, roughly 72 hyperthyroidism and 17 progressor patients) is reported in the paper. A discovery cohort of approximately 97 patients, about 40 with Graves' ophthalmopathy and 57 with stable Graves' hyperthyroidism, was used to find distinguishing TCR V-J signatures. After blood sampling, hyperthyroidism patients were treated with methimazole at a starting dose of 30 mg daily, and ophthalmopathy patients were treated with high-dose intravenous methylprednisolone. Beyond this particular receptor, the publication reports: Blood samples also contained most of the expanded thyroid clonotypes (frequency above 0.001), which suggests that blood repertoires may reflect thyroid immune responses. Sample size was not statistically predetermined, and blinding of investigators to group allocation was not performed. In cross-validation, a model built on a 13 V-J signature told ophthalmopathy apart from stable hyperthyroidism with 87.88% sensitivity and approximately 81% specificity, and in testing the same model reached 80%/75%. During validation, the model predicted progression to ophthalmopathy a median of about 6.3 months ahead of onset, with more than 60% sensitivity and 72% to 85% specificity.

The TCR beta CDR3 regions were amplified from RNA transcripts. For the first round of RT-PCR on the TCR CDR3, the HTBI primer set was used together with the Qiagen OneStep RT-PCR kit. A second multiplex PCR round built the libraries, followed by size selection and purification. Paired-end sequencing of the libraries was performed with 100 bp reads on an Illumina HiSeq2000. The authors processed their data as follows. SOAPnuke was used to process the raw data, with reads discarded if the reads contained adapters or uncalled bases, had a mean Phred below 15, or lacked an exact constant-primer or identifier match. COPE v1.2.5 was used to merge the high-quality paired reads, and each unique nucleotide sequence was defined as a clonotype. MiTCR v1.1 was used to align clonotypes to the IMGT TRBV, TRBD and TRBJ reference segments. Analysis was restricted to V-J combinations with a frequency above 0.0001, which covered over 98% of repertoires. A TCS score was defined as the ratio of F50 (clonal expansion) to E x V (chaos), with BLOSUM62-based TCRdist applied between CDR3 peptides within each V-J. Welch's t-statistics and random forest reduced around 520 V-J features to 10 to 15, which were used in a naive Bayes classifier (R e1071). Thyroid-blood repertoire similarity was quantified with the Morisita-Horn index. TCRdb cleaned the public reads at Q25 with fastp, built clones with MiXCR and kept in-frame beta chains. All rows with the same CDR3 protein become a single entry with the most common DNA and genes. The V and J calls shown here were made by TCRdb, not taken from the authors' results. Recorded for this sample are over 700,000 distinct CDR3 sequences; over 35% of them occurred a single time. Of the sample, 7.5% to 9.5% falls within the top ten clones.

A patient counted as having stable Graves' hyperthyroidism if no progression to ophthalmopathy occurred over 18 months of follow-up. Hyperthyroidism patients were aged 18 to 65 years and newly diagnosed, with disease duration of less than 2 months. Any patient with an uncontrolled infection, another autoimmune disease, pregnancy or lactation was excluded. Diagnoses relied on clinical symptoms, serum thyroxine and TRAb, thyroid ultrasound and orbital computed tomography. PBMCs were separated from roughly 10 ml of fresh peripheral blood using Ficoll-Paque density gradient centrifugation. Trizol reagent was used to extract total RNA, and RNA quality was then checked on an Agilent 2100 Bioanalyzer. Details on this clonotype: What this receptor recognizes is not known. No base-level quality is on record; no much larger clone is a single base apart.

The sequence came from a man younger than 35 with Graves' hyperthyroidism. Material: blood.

CDR3 region: CASSLMDLRETQYF. The bases read TGCGCCAGCAGCTTAATGGACCTCCGGGAGACCCAGTACTTC. The V and J genes are TRBV5-1 and TRBJ2-5; no D gene call is confident. The CDR3 numbers 14 residues from cysteine through phenylalanine. Only the CDR3 portion is preserved as DNA: 42 bases, with reading frame beginning at the first base. Trimming removed 2 bases from V and 5 bases from J, leaving 13 bases between the germline ends. Looking up the germline V gene yields CDR1 SGHRS and CDR2 YFSETQ.